This TCR beta chain was identified in a study of identical twins. Findings and caveats of the study: Fewer insertions were carried by abundant cord blood beta clonotypes, but none was seen in memory repertoires.

The germline CDR1 and CDR2 sequences are LNHDA and SQIVND (reference sequence). The CDR3 covers 15 residues. V was trimmed by 4 bases and J by 4 bases, leaving 14 bases between them. Remarks on this clonotype: The antigen is undetermined.

Each cDNA held unique molecular identifiers, and template switching gave it a universal primer site. TCRdb fed the 5' RACE reads into MiXCR, producing one record per CDR3 protein. The sample lists about 260,000 distinct CDR3 sequences; roughly 7% were seen once. The data were also submitted as part of a second study, on yellow fever vaccine responses in identical twins.

The sequence came from a young woman in good health. J is TRBJ2-1 and V is TRBV19; no reliable D call. Material for sequencing was memory (CD45RO+) T cells sorted from blood. CDR3 region: CASSRSIGPYNEQFF. The CDR3 region has the DNA TGTGCCAGTAGTAGGAGTATTGGTCCATACAATGAGCAGTTCTTC.